The source of this TCR beta chain is a study of T cell responses to AZD1222 COVID-19 vaccine (dated by TCRdb to about 2021). Looking at the study overall: TCR sequencing was performed for 230 to 250 trial participants, of whom about 200 were given two doses of AZD1222 and approximately 26 were given two doses of MenACWY control vaccine. Trial participants were enrolled by age into 18-55, 56-69 and 70-plus year subgroups, with around 140, 26 and 57 TCR-sequenced participants respectively.

The time point label of this sample denotes: about 28 days (+/-7) after the second vaccine dose. Because spike-specific TCR depth and breadth did not differ between the two schedules, AZD1222 recipients who got a second dose at roughly 4 weeks were pooled with those who got a second dose at roughly 12 weeks. Vaccinee samples were obtained from the UK trials COV001 and COV002, which included a single-blind randomized controlled phase 2/3 trial of AZD1222 (ChAdOx1 nCoV-19) in healthy adults. For TCRbeta chain sequencing, PBMC samples were collected from trial participants at day 0 and at day 28 after the second dose. CDR3 length: 18 amino acids, cysteine to phenylalanine. Only CDR3 DNA remains: 54 bases, in frame from the first base. CDR1 and CDR2 are read off the germline V gene (reference sequence) as PRHDT and FYEKMQ. V is cut back by 4 bases and J by 4 bases, with 10 bases in the junction unmatched.

On this clone: This clone's antigen is unknown. One base away there is no much larger clone; base qualities are not given.

General findings and caveats noted by the study authors: Most participants were white British and females outnumbered males, and the authors suggested that clonal diversity may have been underestimated. In the small 56-69-year group, the increase in depth fell short of significance, most likely because of low power. Because no day 14 peak-response samples were available, the repertoires could be characterized only after the peak T cell response. Nearly half of unique spike-specific TCRs reportedly recognized epitopes outside regions mutated in the B.1.351 and B.1.1.7 variants. Only 5 to 7 AZD1222 recipients were SARS-CoV-2 seropositive at baseline, limiting conclusions about previously exposed vaccinees. The whole spike protein was spanned by vaccine-associated CD4 TCRs, and dominant responses were seen in regions 160-218 and 743-854. Spike-specific TCR breadth and depth rose significantly after two AZD1222 doses compared with day 0 and with MenACWY recipients.

The CDR3 regions of human TCRbeta chains were analyzed by immunosequencing. Processing in the source paper ran as follows. TCRs in the repertoires were matched against a reference library of SARS-CoV-2-specific TCRs that had been generated with the MIRA antigen-specificity platform. Breadth meant the fraction of unique TCRs that were SARS-CoV-2-associated, whereas depth meant the fraction of total T cells that were SARS-CoV-2-associated. Using the MIRA data, each spike-specific TCR was assigned both to the spike region to which the TCR was reactive and to a CD4 or CD8 class. Log10-transformed breadth and depth values were compared by one-way ANOVA with Sidak's multiple comparisons tests. TCRdb's version of the immuneACCESS table is confined to in-frame rearrangements and falls short of the full clone set. An unresolved V gene accounts for under half of the shortfall where checked; the remainder is of unknown origin. V and J calls and clone size come straight from that table; D and trimming were deduced from the DNA. The sample table lists under 110,000 clones, over 75% of them with a count of one. More than 8.5% of the sample rests with the top ten.

The source was peripheral blood, collected 28 days after the second AZD1222 dose. The receptor comes from an adult who received the AZD1222 COVID-19 vaccine. The sequence joins TRBV13 to TRBJ2-3; 14 of the junction bases match TRBD2. The DNA sequence is given as TGTGCCAGCAGCTCCCCGGGACTAGCGGGAGTGGAAGCAGATACGCAGTATTTT. Translated, it reads CASSSPGLAGVEADTQYF.